This TCR beta chain stems from a study of blood T cell repertoires in COVID-19. Study-wide background: PBMCs, B-cell-depleted T cells, or T cells were the source of the cDNA or gDNA that made up the material.

The participants were between 18 and 89 years old and came from 24 US areas. Recovery meant two consecutive negative NP/OP PCR tests, professional clearance, or resolved symptoms. Profiling relied on immunoSEQ multiplex PCR, and the TCRdb table lists in-frame clones only, not all of them. The profile shows over 400,000 clones, around nine tenths of them singletons. Between the trimmed V and J ends, which lost 6 bases and 0 bases, there was a span of 8 bases. Germline V gene sequence: CDR1 SGHRS, CDR2 YFSETQ. CDR3 length equals 13 residues. The chain carries TRBV5-1 and TRBJ2-3; no definite D call. Sequencing was done on a sample of PBMCs or T cells enriched from blood (not recorded which). This clonotype originated in a woman aged 55-69 years who had recovered from COVID-19. The CDR3 region has the DNA TGCGCCAGCACCAAAGCTAGCACAGATACGCAGTATTTT. This gives the protein CASTKASTDTQYF.